Listed here are 5 T cell receptor beta chains from one sample, sequenced in a study of monozygotic twins with inflammatory bowel disease. After re-calling the 5' RACE reads, TCRdb lists one entry per CDR3 protein, DNA absent. This repertoire includes 330,000 or so distinct CDR3 sequences. The sequenced material came from blood. These receptor sequences come from a human donor with ulcerative colitis or Crohn's disease, or a healthy co-twin of an affected twin (not recorded which).

The chain is built from TRBV6-1 and TRBJ2-7; the TCRdb D gene call, TRBD2, has no DNA to confirm it. Germline CDR1 reads MNHNS; CDR2 reads SASEGT. CDR3 length: 15 residues. The CDR3 reads CASSRRKSGAYEQYF.

This chain links TRBV20-1 with TRBJ2-1; checking the TCRdb D call of TRBD2 is not possible without DNA. CDR3 length: 14 residues. The V gene's germline CDR1 is DFQATT and CDR2 SNEGSKA (reference sequence). The CDR3 reads CSATKREAYNEQFF.

This rearrangement joins TRBV13 to TRBJ1-1; TCRdb calls TRBD1, which cannot be checked without DNA. The CDR3 is made up of 16 amino acids. Germline V gene sequence: CDR1 PRHDT, CDR2 FYEKMQ (reference sequence). The CDR3 loop reads CASSLGGMGAQTEAFF.

The V gene is TRBV28, the J gene TRBJ1-5. Looked up from germline, CDR1 is MDHEN and CDR2 is SYDVKM. CDR3 length equals 16 residues. CDR3 sequence: CASSLSGGLGNQPQHF. The complete variable domain, with remaining parts taken from reference TRBV28 and TRBJ1-5, reads DVKVTQSSRYLVKRTGEKVFLECVQDMDHENMFWYRQDPGLGLRLIYFSYDVKMKEKGDIPEGYSVSREKKERFSLILESASTNQTSMYLCASSLSGGLGNQPQHFGDGTRLSIL.

The rearrangement links TRBV5-1 to TRBJ2-7; the D call of TRBD1 rests on TCRdb alone, since no DNA is present to check it. Germline V gene lookup returns CDR1 SGHRS and CDR2 YFSETQ. The CDR3 is 16 residues long. CDR3 protein: CASSLEVVGKGYGQYF. The full variable domain, rest sourced from reference TRBV5-1 and TRBJ2-7, is KAGVTQTPRYLIKTRGQQVTLSCSPISGHRSVSWYQQTPGQGLQFLFEYFSETQRNKGNFPGRFSGRQFSNSRSEMNVSTLELGDSALYLCASSLEVVGKGYGQYFGPGTRLTVT.